The T cell receptor beta chain under discussion was sequenced for a study of cytomegalovirus exposure and HLA in healthy donors (dated by TCRdb to about 2017). In the study overall: An earlier analysis of under 600 of the donors reported approximately 270 Gb of sequence data and some 120 million unique TCR beta sequences from about 200 million T cells. Roughly 5 DR-DQ haplotypes were handled as single units for association and clustering, since linkage in the cohort was strong. Among some 410 genotyped donors of the cohort, an average of about 220,000 unique TCR beta nucleotide sequences was sequenced per donor, of which 15% to 20% were non-productive. The number of donors typed differed by locus, with 629-630 for A, B, C, DRB1 and DQB1, roughly 520 for DQA1, nearly 610 for DPA1, and 472 for DPB1. HLA typing included class I and class II loci at four-digit resolution. Alongside the repertoire data, information on donor age, sex, ethnicity and CMV serostatus was compiled. The genetic ancestry cluster associated with self-reported Caucasian donors included roughly 84% of the 350 to 500 genotyped donors. In a later genetic analysis, genome-wide SNP genotypes for about three fifths of the roughly 670 donors were used, and that subset was treated as a discovery cohort. High-throughput TCR immunosequencing, statistical association of individual TCRs with disease status, and machine learning were combined to predict cytomegalovirus infection status. Approximately 300 gigabases of sequencing data and approximately 85 million unique TCR sequences were included in an early release covering 500 to 750 HLA-typed donors. Every discovery cohort repertoire had been produced on one sequencing platform. A later analysis re-examined previously published TCR beta repertoires from about 670 donors and added high-resolution HLA genotyping to investigate patterns of TCR occurrence. The study was designed to test whether signatures of past pathogen exposure could be identified by cataloging public T cell receptors. The T cell repertoires of around 670 subjects were profiled by immunosequencing and related to cytomegalovirus serostatus. An earlier analysis of 500 to 750 of the donors applied high-throughput TCR beta sequencing to assess whether each TCR beta V gene segment acted as functional or pseudogenic. In addition to the first cohort of 666 subjects, a separate validation cohort of 120 different subjects was used. Rather than drawing on any new phenotypic data, the later analysis identified candidate immune exposures from TCR beta sequences and the way those sequences occurred across donors. The research as a whole found: Because HLA typing was unavailable for some donors at each locus, only the typed subset was used in association tests. The only immune exposure information available for the cohort was CMV serostatus. In vitro tests confirmed that three of the cytomegalovirus-associated TCR beta chains recognize cytomegalovirus antigens. In a later analysis, TCR association rates were found to vary across HLA loci, with the most associated TCRs seen for DRB1 alleles and the fewest for HLA-C alleles. Correlated functional status among segregating V segments might be attributable to linkage disequilibrium, but an unknown experimental factor could not be ruled out. The sequencing pipeline was judged likely to have produced a cluster of highly shared sequence variants as a technical artifact. A later analysis found that most CMV-associated TCR beta chains appeared HLA-restricted, with HLA associations seemingly driven largely by CMV exposure. The earlier analysis of some 540 of the donors excluded 15 to 20 rarely observed V segments, including chromosome 9 orphons, because counts were too low. Across donors, most TCR sequences were observed very rarely, whereas some public TCRs were present in many individuals. Presence/absence analyses assumed roughly uniform sequencing depth across donors, an assumption that may not hold. Only TCR beta chains were sequenced in this cohort, and the absence of alpha or paired-chain data limited detectable features. A later analysis reported that several top co-occurrence clusters appeared linked to parvovirus B19, influenza, CMV and Epstein-Barr virus. The 87-base-pair reads could not distinguish some IMGT-functional V segments, including TRBV6-2 and TRBV6-3, so those segments were excluded. In an earlier analysis of about 600 of the donors, most TCR beta V segments appeared in productive rearrangements about 87% or about 30% of the time, broadly matching IMGT annotations. When HLA alleles, especially DR and DQ, strongly co-occurred, attributing TCR associations to individual alleles was difficult. A further reported finding was that TCR beta sequences accurately predicted the HLA-A and HLA-B alleles for most subjects in the first cohort. A later genetic analysis reported fewer N-insertions in productive TCRs among donors in an Asian-associated ancestry cluster than the approximately 700-donor mean. The classifier was reported to diagnose cytomegalovirus status with high specificity and sensitivity in both the original cohort and the validation cohort. Specific HLA alleles were associated with 15,000 to 20,000 TCR beta sequences at a false discovery rate of 0.05 in a later analysis. In the study, about 150 TCR beta chains were listed as associated with cytomegalovirus. V-gene and J-gene trimming of TCR beta chains was associated with a missense DCLRE1C variant in a later genetic analysis, and the association was replicated in an independent cohort. According to the authors, the approach could potentially be generalized to other disease states and immunological phenotypes. In a later analysis, HLA-associated TCR beta chains showed more clonal expansion and lower generation probabilities than non-associated chains that were equally common.

Library prep was done by the immunoSEQ multiplex PCR assay. The multiplex PCR relied on a mix of 60 forward primers for TCR Vbeta segments and 13 reverse primers for TCR Jbeta segments. A multiplex PCR assay on genomic DNA amplified the CDR3 region of rearranged TCR beta genes. Amplified TCR beta libraries were sequenced as 87-base-pair reads on the Illumina HiSeq System. The authors' analysis ran thus. Across the roughly 670 repertoires, a later analysis counted approximately 83 million unique TCR beta chains, 9.5 million to 13 million of which were shared by at least two donors. To remove PCR and sequencing errors, raw reads were error-corrected and collapsed into unique sequences using a nearest-neighbor algorithm that merged closely related sequences. V, D and J gene segments were assigned by aligning CDR3 sequences to IMGT reference sequences. Each retained sequence needed at least a six-nucleotide match to both a V gene segment and a J gene segment. A rearrangement was called productive if the CDR3 had no stop codons and remained in frame with V and J, and every other rearrangement was called non-productive. CDR3 was defined according to IMGT convention as the region running from the second conserved V-encoded cysteine to the conserved J-encoded phenylalanine. Sequences without an unambiguous match to a single V gene segment were excluded from the earlier analysis of about 630 of the donors. In an earlier analysis of several hundred of the donors, V segments were called functional above 56.7% productive rearrangements and were called segregating when the between-donor standard deviation exceeded 5%. A statistical classification framework was built to diagnose cytomegalovirus status from the catalog of TCR beta chain sequences. In a later analysis, V and J genes were assigned by comparing TCR nucleotide sequences against IMGT/GENE-DB human TR gene sequences. A later analysis assigned CDR3 sequences and most-parsimonious VDJ recombination scenarios with the TCRdist pipeline. In a later analysis, every TCR beta chain was defined by the combination of its CDR3 amino acid sequence and its V-gene family, and reads without a unique V-gene family were dropped. As a way to deal with suspected cross-contamination and a sequencing artifact, a later analysis dropped 450 to 700 nucleotide sequences that were highly shared and had low generation probability. In a later analysis, a clonal expansion index was calculated for each public chain from normalized within-repertoire ranks of inferred template counts. Generation probabilities in a later analysis came from a VDJ recombination model fitted to out-of-frame rearrangements, and those results were checked against IGoR. In a later analysis, TCR-TCR, TCR-HLA and TCR-CMV co-occurrence was scored with hypergeometric tests, and a repertoire-size bias correction was applied to TCR pairs. In a later analysis, false discovery rates were estimated by permuting HLA or CMV assignments 20 times. A later analysis grouped co-occurring TCRs with DBSCAN, adding TCRdist sequence similarity when clustering within HLA-allele-positive subsets. For co-occurrence clustering, repertoires with fewer than 30,000 or more than 120,000 public chains were excluded, along with five or six repertoires with anomalous nucleotide sharing. As stored in TCRdb, this immuneACCESS dataset retains in-frame rearrangements with V and J assigned. A fraction of the clones does not appear; measured against another copy, unresolved V genes explain less than half of the discrepancy, and the remainder lacks a known reason. From that table come the V and J calls and clone size; the DNA was used to work out D and trimming. Counted in this sample were about 140,000 clones; about 80% of them appeared once. The ten largest clonotypes hold about 5% of the sample.

About this clone: Its antigen has not been determined. No quality values exist for individual bases; no much larger clone is one base distant.

In the germline V gene, CDR1 corresponds to SGHRS and CDR2 to YFSETQ. For this chain, trimming is 7 bases at the V end and 2 bases at the J end, and the number of junction bases without a gene match is 5. The CDR3 runs 14 residues from the cysteine to the phenylalanine. Only the CDR3 DNA stays, 42 bases, in frame from base 1. The cohort comprised hundreds of healthy bone marrow donors. At the time of sampling, every cohort member was nominally healthy, though immune exposures that went unrecorded were likely present. The donor tested CMV seronegative and was one of the 352 seronegative cohort members. Each donor provided a peripheral blood sample, and peripheral blood mononuclear cells were used for TCR beta sequencing. Genomic DNA was extracted from the blood cell samples with the Qiagen DNeasy Blood Extraction Kit.

The sample comprised PBMCs. The source is a man aged 40-49 years in good health and CMV-seronegative. The rearranged chain carries TRBV5-1 and TRBJ2-1; TRBD2 agrees with 8 junctional bases. For the CDR3, the sequence is CASSGGGTYNEQFF. The nucleotides read TGCGCCAGCTCCGGGGGGGGCACCTACAATGAGCAGTTCTTC.